This TCR beta chain was sequenced in a study of blood T cell repertoires in COVID-19. The data were produced by immunoSEQ multiplex PCR, yet TCRdb's version contains in-frame clones alone and is incomplete. The sample yields over 95,000 clones, about 87% seen once. The sample holds a few counts of this clone. CDR1 is LNHDA, CDR2 SQIVND, per germline (reference sequence). V lost 8 bases to trimming and J lost 8 bases; unmatched junction nucleotides: 10. CDR3 length equals 13 residues. Sequenced material: peripheral blood. V is TRBV19 and J is TRBJ1-2, with 8 bases matching TRBD1. This sequence originates from a woman between 50 and 59 years old with acute or convalescent COVID-19. CDR3 sequence: CASLVQGAGGYTF. CDR3 DNA: TGTGCCAGTCTGGTTCAGGGGGCTGGAGGCTACACCTTC. Based on the CDR3 plus reference TRBV19 and TRBJ1-2, the full variable domain is DGGITQSPKYLFRKEGQNVTLSCEQNLNHDAMYWYRQDPGQGLRLIYYSQIVNDFQKGDIAEGYSVSREKKESFPLTVTSAQKNPTAFYLCASLVQGAGGYTFGSGTRLTVV.